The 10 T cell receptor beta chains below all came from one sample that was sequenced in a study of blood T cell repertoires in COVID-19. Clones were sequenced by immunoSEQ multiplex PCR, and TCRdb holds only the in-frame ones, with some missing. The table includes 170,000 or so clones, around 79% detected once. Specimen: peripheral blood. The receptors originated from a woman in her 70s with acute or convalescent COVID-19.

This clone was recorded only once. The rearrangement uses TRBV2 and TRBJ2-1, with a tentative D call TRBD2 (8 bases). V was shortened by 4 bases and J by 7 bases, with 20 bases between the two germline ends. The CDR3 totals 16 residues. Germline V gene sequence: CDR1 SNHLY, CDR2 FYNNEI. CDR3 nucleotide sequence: TGTGCCAGCAGTGTGCGGGAGGCCAGGGGGGGAAATGAGCAGTTCTTC. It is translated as CASSVREARGGNEQFF. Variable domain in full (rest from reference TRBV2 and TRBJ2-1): EPEVTQTPSHQVTQMGQEVILRCVPISNHLYFYWYRQILGQKVEFLVSFYNNEISEKSEIFDDQFSVERPDGSNFTLKIRSTKLEDSAMYFCASSVREARGGNEQFFGPGTRLTVL.

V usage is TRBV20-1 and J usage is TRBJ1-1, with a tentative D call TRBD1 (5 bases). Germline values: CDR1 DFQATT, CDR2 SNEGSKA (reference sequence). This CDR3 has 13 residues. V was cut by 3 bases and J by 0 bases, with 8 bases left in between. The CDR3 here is CSASNRMNTEAFF. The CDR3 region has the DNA TGCAGTGCTAGTAACAGGATGAACACTGAAGCTTTCTTT.

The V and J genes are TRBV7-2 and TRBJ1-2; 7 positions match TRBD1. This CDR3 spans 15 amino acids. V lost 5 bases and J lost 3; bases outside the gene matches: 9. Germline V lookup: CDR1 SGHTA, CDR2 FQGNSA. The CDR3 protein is CASSIRQGPDYGYTF. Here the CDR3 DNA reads TGTGCCAGCAGCATCAGACAGGGACCCGACTATGGCTACACCTTC.

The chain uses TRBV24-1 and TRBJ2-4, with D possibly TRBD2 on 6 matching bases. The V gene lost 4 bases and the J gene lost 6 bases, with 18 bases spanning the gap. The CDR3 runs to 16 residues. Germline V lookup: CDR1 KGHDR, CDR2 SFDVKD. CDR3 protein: CATSDPYGGSGNIQYF. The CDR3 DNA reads TGTGCCACCAGTGACCCATACGGGGGATCGGGAAACATTCAGTACTTC.

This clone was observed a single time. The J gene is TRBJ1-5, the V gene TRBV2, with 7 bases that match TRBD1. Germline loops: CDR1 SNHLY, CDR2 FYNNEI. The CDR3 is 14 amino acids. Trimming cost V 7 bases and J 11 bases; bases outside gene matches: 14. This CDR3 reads CASTQGGDRGTQHF. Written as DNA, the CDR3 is TGTGCCAGCACCCAGGGGGGAGATAGGGGGACCCAGCATTTT.

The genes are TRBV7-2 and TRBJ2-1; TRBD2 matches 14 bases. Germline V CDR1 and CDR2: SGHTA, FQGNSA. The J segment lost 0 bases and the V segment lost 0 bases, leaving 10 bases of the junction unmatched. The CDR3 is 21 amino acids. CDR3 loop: CASSLAALWTSGRSSYNEQFF. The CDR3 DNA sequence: TGTGCCAGCAGCTTAGCGGCGCTTTGGACTAGCGGGAGGAGCTCCTACAATGAGCAGTTCTTC. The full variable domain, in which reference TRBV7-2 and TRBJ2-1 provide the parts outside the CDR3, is GAGVSQSPSNKVTEKGKDVELRCDPISGHTALYWYRQSLGQGLEFLIYFQGNSAPDKSGLPSDRFSAERTGGSVSTLTIQRTQQEDSAVYLCASSLAALWTSGRSSYNEQFFGPGTRLTVL.

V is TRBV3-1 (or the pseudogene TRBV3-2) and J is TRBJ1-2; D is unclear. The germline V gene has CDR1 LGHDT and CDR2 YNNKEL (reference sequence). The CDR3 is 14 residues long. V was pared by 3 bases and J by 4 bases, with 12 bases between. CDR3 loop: CASSQVSQSYGYTF. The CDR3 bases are TGTGCCAGCAGCCAGGTATCACAGTCCTATGGCTACACCTTC.

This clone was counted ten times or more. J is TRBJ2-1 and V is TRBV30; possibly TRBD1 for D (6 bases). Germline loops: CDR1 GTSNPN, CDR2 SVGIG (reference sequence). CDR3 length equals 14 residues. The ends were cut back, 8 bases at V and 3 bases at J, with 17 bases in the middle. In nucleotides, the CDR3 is TGTGCCGGGAATAAGGACAGTTTCTACAATGAGCAGTTCTTC. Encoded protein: CAGNKDSFYNEQFF.

The CDR3 region is CASSMTGTVYNYGYTF. The CDR3 bases are TGTGCCAGTAGTATGACCGGGACAGTTTATAACTATGGCTACACCTTC. V and J are TRBV19 and TRBJ1-2, with TRBD1 matching over 7 bases. Germline CDR1 LNHDA, CDR2 SQIVND (reference sequence). V dropped 3 bases and J dropped 1; count of bases not matched to a gene: 8. The CDR3 runs to 16 residues.

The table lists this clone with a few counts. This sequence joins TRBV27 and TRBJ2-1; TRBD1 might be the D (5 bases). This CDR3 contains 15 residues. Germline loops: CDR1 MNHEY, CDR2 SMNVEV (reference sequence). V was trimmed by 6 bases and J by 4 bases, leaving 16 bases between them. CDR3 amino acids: CASSAQTANYNEQFF. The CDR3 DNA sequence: TGTGCCAGCAGCGCACAGACAGCTAATTACAATGAGCAGTTCTTC.